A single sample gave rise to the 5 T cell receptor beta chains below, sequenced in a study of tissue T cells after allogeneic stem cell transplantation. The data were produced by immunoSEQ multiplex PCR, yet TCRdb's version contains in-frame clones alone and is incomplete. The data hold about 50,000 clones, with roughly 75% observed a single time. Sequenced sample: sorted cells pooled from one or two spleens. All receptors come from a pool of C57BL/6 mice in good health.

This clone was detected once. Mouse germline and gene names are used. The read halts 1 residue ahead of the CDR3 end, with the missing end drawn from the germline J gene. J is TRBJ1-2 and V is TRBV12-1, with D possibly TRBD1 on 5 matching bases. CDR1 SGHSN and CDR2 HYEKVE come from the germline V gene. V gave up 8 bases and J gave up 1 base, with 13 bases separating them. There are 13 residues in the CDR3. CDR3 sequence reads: CANSEGINSDYTF. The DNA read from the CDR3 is TGTGCCAACTCCGAGGGGATAAACTCCGACTACACC.

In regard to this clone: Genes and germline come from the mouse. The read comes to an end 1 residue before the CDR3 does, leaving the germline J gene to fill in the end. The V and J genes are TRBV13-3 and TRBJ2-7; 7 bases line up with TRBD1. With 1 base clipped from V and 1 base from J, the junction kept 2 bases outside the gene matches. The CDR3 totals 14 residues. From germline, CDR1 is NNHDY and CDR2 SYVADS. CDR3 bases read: TGTGCCAGCAGTGATTGGGGACAGTCCTATGAACAGTAC. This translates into CASSDWGQSYEQY. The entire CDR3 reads CASSDWGQSYEQYF.

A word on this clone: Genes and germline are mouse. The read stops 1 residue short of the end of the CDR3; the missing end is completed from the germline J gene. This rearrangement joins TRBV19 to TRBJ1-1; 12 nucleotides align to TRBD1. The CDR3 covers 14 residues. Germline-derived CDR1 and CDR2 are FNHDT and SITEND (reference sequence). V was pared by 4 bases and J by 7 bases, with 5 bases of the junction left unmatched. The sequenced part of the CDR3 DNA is TGTGCCAGCAGTCCCGGGACAGGGGGCTTAGAAGTCTTC. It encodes CASSPGTGGLEVF. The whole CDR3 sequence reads CASSPGTGGLEVFF.

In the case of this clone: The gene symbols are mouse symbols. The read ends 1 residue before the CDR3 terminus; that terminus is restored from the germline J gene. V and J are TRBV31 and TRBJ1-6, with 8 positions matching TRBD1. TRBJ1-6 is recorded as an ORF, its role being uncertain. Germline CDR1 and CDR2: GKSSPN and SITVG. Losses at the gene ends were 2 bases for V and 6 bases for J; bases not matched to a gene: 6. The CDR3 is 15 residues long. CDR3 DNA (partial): TGTGCCTGGAGTTCGGGGACAGGACTTAATTCGCCCCTCTAC. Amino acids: CAWSSGTGLNSPLY. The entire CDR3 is CAWSSGTGLNSPLYF.

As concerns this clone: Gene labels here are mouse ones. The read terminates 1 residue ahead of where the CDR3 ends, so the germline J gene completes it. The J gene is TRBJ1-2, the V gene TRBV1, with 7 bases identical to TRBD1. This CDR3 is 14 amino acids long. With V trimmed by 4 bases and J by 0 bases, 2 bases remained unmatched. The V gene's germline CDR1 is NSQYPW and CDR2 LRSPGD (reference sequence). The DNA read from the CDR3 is TGCACCTGCAGTGGGACAGGTGCAAACTCCGACTACACC. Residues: CTCSGTGANSDYT. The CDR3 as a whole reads CTCSGTGANSDYTF.